What follows describes a single T cell receptor (beta chain). What it recognizes is unknown. Sequenced material consisted of expressed TCRB transcripts (all of the isolated RNA was reverse transcribed). The table came from immunoSEQ multiplex PCR; TCRdb's copy has only in-frame clones and leaves some out. The sample shows about 330,000 clones, 8% to 13% of them seen only once. This sample stems from a study of beta chain features in type 1 diabetes. Overall study results and limits: Reads derived from cDNA could over-represent cells showing high TCR expression. Whether TCRB rearrangement is influenced by HLA type was left unresolved in this analysis. A potential PCR bias toward shorter templates would be equal in patient and control samples.

By way of CD45RO/CCR7/CD25/CD127/CD95/CD27, the CD4+ regulatory, stem cell-like memory, central memory and naive cells were sorted. From germline, CDR1 is MNHEY and CDR2 SMNVEV (reference sequence). V was clipped by 8 bases and J by 5 bases; unmatched bases: 7. CDR3 length: 14 residues. The TCR was taken from a woman in her thirties in good health. The V and J genes are TRBV27 and TRBJ2-1; 9 bases map to TRBD1. Sequencing was performed on naive CD4+ T cells from blood. The CDR3 region is CASRRDRANNEQFF. CDR3 nucleotides: TGTGCCAGCCGGAGGGACAGGGCCAACAATGAGCAGTTCTTC.